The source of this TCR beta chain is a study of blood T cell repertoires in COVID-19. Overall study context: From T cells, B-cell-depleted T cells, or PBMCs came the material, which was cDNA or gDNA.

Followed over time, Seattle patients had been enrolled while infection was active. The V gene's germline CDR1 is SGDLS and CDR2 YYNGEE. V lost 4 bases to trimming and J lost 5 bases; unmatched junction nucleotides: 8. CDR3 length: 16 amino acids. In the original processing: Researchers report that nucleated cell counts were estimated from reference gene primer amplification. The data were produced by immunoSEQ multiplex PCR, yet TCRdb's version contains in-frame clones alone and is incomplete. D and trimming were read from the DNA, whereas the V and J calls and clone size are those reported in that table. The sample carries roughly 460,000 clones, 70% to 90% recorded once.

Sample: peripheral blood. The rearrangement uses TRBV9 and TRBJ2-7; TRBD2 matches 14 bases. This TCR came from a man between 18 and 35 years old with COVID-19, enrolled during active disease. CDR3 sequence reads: CASSPRTSGRIHEQYF. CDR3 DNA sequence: TGTGCCAGCAGCCCCCGGACTAGCGGGAGGATTCACGAGCAGTACTTC.